This T cell receptor (beta chain) was captured in a study of blood T cell repertoires in COVID-19. Study-wide context: Spain, Italy and the United States supplied samples that represented acute and convalescent COVID-19.

Per the original data handling: Reference gene primer amplification gave estimated nucleated cell counts. TCRdb keeps only in-frame clones here, not all; method: immunoSEQ multiplex PCR. V and J calls and clone size are those listed in that table; D and trimming were worked out from the DNA. The sample has about 240,000 clones, 70% to 85% seen once. CDR3 length: 15 amino acids. Trimming cost V 2 bases and J 7 bases; bases outside gene matches: 5. Per germline, CDR1 SGHVS and CDR2 FQNEAQ. The chain employs TRBV7-8 and TRBJ1-5, with 10 bases lining up with TRBD1. The clonotype originates from a woman over 75 with acute or convalescent COVID-19. The sample was peripheral blood. This CDR3 reads CASSLQTGGRQPQHF. The CDR3 DNA is TGTGCCAGCAGCTTACAGACAGGGGGCAGGCAGCCCCAGCATTTT.